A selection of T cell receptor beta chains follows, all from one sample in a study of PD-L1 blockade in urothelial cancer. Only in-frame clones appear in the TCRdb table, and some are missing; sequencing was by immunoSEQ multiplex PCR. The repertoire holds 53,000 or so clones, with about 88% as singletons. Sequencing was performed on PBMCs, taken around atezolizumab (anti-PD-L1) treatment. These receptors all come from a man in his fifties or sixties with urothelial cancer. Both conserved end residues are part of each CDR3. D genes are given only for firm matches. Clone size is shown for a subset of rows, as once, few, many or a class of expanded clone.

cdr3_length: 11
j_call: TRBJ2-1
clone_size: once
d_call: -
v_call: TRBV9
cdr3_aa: CASSGQFEQFF
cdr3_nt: TGTGCCAGCAGCGGACAATTTGAGCAGTTCTTC

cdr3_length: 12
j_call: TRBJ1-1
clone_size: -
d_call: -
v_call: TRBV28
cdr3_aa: CASSFGRVEAFF
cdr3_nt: TGTGCCAGCAGTTTTGGGCGTGTTGAAGCTTTCTTT

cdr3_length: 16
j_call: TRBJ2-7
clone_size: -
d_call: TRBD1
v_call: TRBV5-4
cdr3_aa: CASRNGAGTGGSEQYF
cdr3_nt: TGTGCCAGCAGAAATGGCGCCGGGACAGGAGGCTCCGAGCAGTACTTC

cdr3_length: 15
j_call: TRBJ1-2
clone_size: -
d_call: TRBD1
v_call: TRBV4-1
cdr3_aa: CASSPRYRGAYGYTF
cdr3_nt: TGCGCCAGCAGCCCAAGATACAGGGGCGCCTATGGCTACACCTTC

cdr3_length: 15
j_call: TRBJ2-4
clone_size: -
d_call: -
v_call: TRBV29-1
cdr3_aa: CSVGSESLAKNIQYF
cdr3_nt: TGCAGCGTTGGTAGCGAATCCCTAGCCAAAAACATTCAGTACTTC

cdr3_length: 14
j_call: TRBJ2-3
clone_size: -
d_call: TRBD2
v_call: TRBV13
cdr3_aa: CASRRGGPTDTQYF
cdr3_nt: TGTGCCAGCAGGCGGGGGGGTCCCACAGATACGCAGTATTTT

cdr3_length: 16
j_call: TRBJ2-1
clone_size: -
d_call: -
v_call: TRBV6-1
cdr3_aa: CASSEFVMSSYNEQFF
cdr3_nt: TGTGCCAGCAGTGAATTCGTGATGAGCTCCTACAATGAGCAGTTCTTC

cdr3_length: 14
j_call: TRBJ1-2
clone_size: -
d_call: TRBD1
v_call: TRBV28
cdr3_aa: CASSFSDRDYGYTF
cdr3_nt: TGTGCCAGCAGTTTCTCGGACAGGGACTATGGCTACACCTTC

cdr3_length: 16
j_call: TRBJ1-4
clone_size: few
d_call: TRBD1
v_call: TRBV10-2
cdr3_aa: CASWDRAVATNEKLFF
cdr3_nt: TGCGCCAGCTGGGACAGGGCGGTCGCAACTAATGAAAAACTGTTTTTT

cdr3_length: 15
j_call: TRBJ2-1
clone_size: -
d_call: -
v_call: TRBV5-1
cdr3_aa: CASSLGGLQYNEQFF
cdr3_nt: TGCGCCAGCAGCTTGGGAGGGTTGCAATACAATGAGCAGTTCTTC

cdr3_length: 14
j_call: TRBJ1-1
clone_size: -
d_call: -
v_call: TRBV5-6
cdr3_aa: CASSLQGQDTEAFF
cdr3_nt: TGTGCCAGCAGCTTACAGGGCCAGGACACTGAAGCTTTCTTT

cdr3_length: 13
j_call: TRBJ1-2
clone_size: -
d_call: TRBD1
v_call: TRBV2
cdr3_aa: CASRQGQGNGYTF
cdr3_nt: TGTGCCAGCAGACAAGGACAGGGGAATGGCTACACCTTC

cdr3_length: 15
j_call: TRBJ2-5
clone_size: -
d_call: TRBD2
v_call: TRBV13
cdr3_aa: CASSPTSGGQGTQYF
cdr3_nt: TGTGCCAGCAGCCCGACTAGCGGGGGCCAGGGGACCCAGTACTTC

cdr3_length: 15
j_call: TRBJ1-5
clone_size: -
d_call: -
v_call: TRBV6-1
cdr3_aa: CASSVTGNGNQPQHF
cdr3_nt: TGTGCCAGCAGTGTTACAGGGAATGGCAATCAGCCCCAGCATTTT